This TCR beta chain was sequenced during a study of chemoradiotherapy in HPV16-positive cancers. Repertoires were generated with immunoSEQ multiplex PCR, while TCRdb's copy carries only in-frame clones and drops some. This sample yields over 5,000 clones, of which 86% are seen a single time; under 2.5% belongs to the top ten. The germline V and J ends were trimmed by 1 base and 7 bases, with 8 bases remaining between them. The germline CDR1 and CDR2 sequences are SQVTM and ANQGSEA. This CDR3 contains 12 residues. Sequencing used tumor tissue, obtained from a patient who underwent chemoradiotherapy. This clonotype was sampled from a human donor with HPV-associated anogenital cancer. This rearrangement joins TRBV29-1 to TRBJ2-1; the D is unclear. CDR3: CSVEVGRNEQFF. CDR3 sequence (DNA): TGCAGCGTTGAAGTAGGCAGAAATGAGCAGTTCTTC.